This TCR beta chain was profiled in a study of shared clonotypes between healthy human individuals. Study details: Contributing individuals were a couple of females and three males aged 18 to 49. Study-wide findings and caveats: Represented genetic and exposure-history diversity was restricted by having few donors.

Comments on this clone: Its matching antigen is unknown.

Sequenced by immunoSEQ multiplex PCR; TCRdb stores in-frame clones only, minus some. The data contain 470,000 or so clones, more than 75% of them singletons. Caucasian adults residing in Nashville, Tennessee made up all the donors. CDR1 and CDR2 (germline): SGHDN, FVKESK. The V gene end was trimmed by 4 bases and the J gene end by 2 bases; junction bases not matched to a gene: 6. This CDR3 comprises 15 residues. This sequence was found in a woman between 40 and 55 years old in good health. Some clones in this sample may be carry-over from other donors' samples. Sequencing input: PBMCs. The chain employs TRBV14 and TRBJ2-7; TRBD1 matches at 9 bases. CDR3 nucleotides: TGTGCCAGCAGCCCCGGGAGGACAGGGGCCTACGAGCAGTACTTC. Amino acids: CASSPGRTGAYEQYF.